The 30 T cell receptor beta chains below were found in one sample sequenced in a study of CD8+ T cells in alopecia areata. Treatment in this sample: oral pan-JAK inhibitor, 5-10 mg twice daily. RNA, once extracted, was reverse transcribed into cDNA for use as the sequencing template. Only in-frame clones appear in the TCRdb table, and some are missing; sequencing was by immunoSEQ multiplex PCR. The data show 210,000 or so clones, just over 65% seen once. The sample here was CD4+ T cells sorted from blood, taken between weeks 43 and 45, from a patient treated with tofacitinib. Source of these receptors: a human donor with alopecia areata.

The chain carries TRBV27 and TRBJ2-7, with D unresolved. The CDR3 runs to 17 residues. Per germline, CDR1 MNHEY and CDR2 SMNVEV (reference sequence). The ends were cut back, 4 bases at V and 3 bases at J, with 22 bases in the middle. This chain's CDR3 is CASSSYLPAKGVYEQYF. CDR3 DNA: TGTGCCAGCAGTTCCTACCTTCCCGCCAAGGGTGTCTACGAGCAGTACTTC.

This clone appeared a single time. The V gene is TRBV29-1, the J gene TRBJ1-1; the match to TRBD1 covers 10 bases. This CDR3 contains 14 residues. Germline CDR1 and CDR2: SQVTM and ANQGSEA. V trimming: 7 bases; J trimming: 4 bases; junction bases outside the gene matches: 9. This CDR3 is CSGRSGTGATEAFF. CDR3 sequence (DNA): TGCAGCGGGCGATCCGGGACAGGGGCCACTGAAGCTTTCTTT.

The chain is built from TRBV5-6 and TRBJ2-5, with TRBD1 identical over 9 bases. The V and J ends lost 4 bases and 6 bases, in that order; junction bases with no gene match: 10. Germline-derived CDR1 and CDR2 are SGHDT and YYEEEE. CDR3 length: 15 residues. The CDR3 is CASSPTGQGRKTQYF. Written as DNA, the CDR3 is TGTGCCAGCAGCCCGACGGGACAGGGTAGGAAGACCCAGTACTTC.

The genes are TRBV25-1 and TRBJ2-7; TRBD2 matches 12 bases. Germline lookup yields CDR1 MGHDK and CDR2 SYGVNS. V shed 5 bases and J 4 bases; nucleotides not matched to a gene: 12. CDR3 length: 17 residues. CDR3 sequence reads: CASSNRGRGLAGYEQYF. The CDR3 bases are TGTGCCAGCAGTAACAGGGGACGGGGACTAGCGGGTTACGAGCAGTACTTC.

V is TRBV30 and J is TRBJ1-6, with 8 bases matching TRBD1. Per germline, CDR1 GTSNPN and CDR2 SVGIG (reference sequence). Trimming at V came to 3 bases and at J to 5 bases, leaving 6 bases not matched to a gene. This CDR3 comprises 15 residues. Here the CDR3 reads CAWRTPDRDNSPLHF. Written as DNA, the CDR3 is TGTGCCTGGAGGACACCGGACAGGGATAATTCACCCCTCCACTTT.

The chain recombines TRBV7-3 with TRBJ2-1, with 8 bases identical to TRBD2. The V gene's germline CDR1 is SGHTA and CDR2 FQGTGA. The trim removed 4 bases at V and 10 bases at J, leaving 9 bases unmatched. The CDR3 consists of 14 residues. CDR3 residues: CASSSGTSSWEQFF. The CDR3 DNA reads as TGTGCCAGCAGCTCCGGGACTAGTTCATGGGAGCAGTTCTTC.

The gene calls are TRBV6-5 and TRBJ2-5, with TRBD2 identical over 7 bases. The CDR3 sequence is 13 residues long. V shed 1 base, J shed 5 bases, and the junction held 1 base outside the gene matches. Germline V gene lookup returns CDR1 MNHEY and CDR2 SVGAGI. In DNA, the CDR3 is TGTGCCAGCAGTTACTGGGGAGGGGAGACCCAGTACTTC. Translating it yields CASSYWGGETQYF.

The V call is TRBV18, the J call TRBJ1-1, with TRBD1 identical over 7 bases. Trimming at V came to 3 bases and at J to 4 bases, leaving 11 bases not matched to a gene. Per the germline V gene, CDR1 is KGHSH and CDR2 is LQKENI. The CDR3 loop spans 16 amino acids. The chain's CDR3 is CASSPTGRAMGTEAFF. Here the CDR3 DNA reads TGTGCCAGCTCACCGACAGGGCGAGCTATGGGCACTGAAGCTTTCTTT.

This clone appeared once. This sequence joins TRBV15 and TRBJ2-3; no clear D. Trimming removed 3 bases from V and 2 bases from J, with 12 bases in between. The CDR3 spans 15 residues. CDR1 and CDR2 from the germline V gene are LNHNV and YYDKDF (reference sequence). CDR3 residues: CATSRSRTHTDTQYF. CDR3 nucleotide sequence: TGTGCCACCAGCAGGTCCCGCACCCACACAGATACGCAGTATTTT.

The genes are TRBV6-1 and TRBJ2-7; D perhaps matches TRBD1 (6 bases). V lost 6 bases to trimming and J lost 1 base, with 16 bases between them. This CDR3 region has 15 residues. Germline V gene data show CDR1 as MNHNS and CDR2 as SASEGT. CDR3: CASRINREVSYEQYF. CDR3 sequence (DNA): TGTGCCAGCAGGATAAACAGGGAAGTATCCTACGAGCAGTACTTC.

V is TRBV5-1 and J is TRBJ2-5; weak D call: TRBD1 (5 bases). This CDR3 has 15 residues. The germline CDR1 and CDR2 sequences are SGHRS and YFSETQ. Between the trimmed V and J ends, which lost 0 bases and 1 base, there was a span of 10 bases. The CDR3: CASSLGQLTQETQYF. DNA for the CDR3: TGCGCCAGCAGCTTGGGACAGCTTACCCAAGAGACCCAGTACTTC.

CDR3 region: CASRRYGQENTEAFF. The CDR3, as DNA: TGTGCCAGCAGACGATACGGACAGGAGAACACTGAAGCTTTCTTT. The chain couples TRBV2 to TRBJ1-1, with 7 bases aligning to TRBD1. This CDR3 spans 15 amino acids. From germline, CDR1 is SNHLY and CDR2 FYNNEI. Trimming took 6 bases from V and 1 from J; bases not matched to a gene: 8.

Written as DNA, the CDR3 is TGTGCCAGCAGCCCAGAAACCTACGAGCAGTACTTC. Translating gives CASSPETYEQYF. The V gene is TRBV11-3, the J gene TRBJ2-7; D remains unclear. Deletions cut 5 bases from V and 2 bases from J, with 7 bases between. Germline V gene sequence: CDR1 SGHNT, CDR2 YENEEA. CDR3 length: 12 amino acids.

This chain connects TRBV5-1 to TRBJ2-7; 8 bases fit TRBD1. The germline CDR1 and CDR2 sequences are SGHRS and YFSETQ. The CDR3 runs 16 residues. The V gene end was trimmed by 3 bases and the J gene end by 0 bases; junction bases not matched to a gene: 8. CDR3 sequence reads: CASSSGQGLTSYEQYF. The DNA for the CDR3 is TGCGCCAGCAGCTCCGGACAGGGCTTGACCTCCTACGAGCAGTACTTC.

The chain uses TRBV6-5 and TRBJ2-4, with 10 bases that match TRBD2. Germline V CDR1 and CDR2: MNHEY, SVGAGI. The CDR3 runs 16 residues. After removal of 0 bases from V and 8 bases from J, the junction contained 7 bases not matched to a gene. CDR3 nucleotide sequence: TGTGCCAGCAGTTACTCGCTAGCGGGGGCCGGGGACATTCAGTACTTC. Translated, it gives CASSYSLAGAGDIQYF.

DNA of the CDR3: TGCGCCAGCAGCCAAGAGTCGGCTGGCTACACCTTC. Protein: CASSQESAGYTF. The rearrangement joins TRBV4-3 to TRBJ1-2, with unresolved D. V lost 0 bases and J 7 bases, leaving 6 bases between the germline ends. Germline V gene sequence: CDR1 LGHNA, CDR2 YSLEER. The CDR3 is 12 amino acids.

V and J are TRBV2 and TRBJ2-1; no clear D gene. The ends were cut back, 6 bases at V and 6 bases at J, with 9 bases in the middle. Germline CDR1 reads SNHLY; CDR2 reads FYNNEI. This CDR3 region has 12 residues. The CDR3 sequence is CASRIAGNEQFF. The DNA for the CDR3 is TGTGCCAGCAGAATAGCAGGCAATGAGCAGTTCTTC.

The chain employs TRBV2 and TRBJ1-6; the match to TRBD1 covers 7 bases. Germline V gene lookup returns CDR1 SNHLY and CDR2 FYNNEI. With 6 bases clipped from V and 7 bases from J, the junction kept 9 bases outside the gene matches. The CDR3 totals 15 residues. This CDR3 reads CASREITGDNSPLHF. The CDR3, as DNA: TGTGCCAGCAGAGAGATAACAGGGGACAATTCACCCCTCCACTTT.

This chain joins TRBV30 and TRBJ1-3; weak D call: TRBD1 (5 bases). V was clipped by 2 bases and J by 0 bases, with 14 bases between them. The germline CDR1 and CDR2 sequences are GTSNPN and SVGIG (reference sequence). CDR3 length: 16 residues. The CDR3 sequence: CAWSLGQPGSGNTIYF. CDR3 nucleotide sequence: TGTGCCTGGAGTCTTGGACAACCGGGCTCTGGAAACACCATATATTTT.

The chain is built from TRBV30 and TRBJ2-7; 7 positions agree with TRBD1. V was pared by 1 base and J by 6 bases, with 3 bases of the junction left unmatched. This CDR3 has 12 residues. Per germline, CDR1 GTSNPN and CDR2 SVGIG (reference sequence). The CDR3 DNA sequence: TGTGCCTGGAGTGCCCCAGGGGGCGAGCAGTACTTC. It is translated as CAWSAPGGEQYF.

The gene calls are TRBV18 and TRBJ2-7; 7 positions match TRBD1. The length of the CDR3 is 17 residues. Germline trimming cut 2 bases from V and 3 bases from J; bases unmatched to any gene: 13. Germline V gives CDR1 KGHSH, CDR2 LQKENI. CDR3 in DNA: TGTGCCAGCTCACCATACTCCGGGACAGATAGTTTCTACGAGCAGTACTTC. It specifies CASSPYSGTDSFYEQYF.

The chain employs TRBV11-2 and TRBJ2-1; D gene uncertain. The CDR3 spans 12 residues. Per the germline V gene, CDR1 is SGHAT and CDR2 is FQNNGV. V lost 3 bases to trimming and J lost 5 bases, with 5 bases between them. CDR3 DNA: TGTGCCAGCAGCTTCAACAACAATGAGCAGTTCTTC. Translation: CASSFNNNEQFF.

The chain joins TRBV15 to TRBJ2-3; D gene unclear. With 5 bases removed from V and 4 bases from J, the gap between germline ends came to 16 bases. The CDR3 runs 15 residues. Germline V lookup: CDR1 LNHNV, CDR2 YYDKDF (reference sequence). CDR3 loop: CATSGGLDGADTQYF. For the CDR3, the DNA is TGTGCCACCAGCGGCGGCCTGGATGGGGCAGATACGCAGTATTTT.

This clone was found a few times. As DNA, the CDR3 is TGTGCCAGTAGTATAGGAGTAGACAGGGGTGATCAGCCCCAGCATTTT. It translates to CASSIGVDRGDQPQHF. The chain recombines TRBV19 with TRBJ1-5, with 8 bases fitting TRBD1. The CDR3 is 16 amino acids. Germline trimming cut 1 base from V and 5 bases from J; bases unmatched to any gene: 7. Germline V gene sequence: CDR1 LNHDA, CDR2 SQIVND (reference sequence).

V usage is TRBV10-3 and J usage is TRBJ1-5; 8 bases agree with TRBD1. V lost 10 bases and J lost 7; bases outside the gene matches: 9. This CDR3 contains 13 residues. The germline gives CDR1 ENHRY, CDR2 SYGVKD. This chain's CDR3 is CATQDRDNQPQHF. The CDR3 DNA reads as TGTGCCACCCAGGACAGGGACAACCAGCCCCAGCATTTT.

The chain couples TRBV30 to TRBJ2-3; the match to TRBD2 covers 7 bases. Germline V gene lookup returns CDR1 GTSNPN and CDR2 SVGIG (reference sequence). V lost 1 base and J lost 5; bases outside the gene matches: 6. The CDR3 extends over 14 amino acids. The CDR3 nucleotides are TGTGCCTGGAGTGGGACTAGAAGGGTAGATACGCAGTATTTT. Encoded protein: CAWSGTRRVDTQYF.

CDR3 loop: CASGDSRSNQPQHF. CDR3 coding DNA: TGTGCCAGTGGGGACAGTCGGAGCAATCAGCCCCAGCATTTT. The rearrangement joins TRBV13 to TRBJ1-5; 7 positions match TRBD1. This CDR3 is built from 14 residues. V lost 9 bases to trimming and J lost 1 base; unmatched junction nucleotides: 6. In germline, CDR1 is PRHDT, CDR2 FYEKMQ (reference sequence).

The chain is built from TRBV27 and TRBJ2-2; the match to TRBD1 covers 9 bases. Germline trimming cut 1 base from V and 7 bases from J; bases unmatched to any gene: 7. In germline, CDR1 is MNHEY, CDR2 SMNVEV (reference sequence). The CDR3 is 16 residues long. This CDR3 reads CASSLLVRQGVGELFF. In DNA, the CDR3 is TGTGCCAGCAGTTTATTGGTCCGACAGGGGGTCGGGGAGCTGTTTTTT.

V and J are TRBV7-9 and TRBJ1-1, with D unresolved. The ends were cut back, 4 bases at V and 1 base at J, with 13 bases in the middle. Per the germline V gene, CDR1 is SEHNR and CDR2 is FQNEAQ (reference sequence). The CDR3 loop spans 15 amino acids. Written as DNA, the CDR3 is TGTGCCAGCAGCTCTGAACGCCGGGAGAACACTGAAGCTTTCTTT. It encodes CASSSERRENTEAFF.

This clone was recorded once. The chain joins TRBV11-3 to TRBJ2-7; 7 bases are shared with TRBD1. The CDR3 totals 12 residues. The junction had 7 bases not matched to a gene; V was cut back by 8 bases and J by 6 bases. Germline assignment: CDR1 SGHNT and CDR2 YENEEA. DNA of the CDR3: TGTGCCAGCGGACCGACAGGGTCCGAGCAGTACTTC. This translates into CASGPTGSEQYF.